This paragraph covers one TCR beta chain sequence. Its ends do not fully match the called genes, so a read error is possible. Recovery among Cohort 3 donors was established by two negative PCRs, clearance, or symptom resolution. This entry comes from a study of blood T cell repertoires in COVID-19. Study-wide context: From the United States, Italy and Spain came samples of acute and convalescent COVID-19. Sources were T cells, B-cell-depleted T cells, or PBMCs; the material itself was cDNA or gDNA.

Clones were read by immunoSEQ multiplex PCR, and TCRdb kept only the in-frame ones, dropping some. The sample carries around 200,000 clones, 85% to 90% recorded once. The length of the CDR3 is 14 residues. Germline values: CDR1 LGHNA, CDR2 YSLEER. The TCR was taken from a man aged 25-40 years who had recovered from COVID-19. The chain links TRBV4-3 to TRBJ2-7; 11 bases are shared with TRBD2. The material sequenced was PBMCs or T cells enriched from blood (not recorded which). This chain's CDR3 is CASSQGLADYEQYF. DNA for the CDR3: TGCGCTAGCAGCCAGGGACTAGCGGATTACGAGCAGTACTTC.